Below, 24 T cell receptor beta chains from the same sample are listed, as sequenced in a study of OX40 agonist ivuxolimab in advanced cancers. Data came from immunoSEQ multiplex PCR; TCRdb stores just in-frame clones and leaves some out. This sample has approximately 76,000 clones; approximately 83% occur once, and the top ten carry around 5.1%. Sequenced here: CD4+ or CD8+ T cells sorted from blood, sampled in a trial of the OX40 agonist ivuxolimab. These receptors all stem from an adult with an advanced solid tumor such as melanoma, head and neck, liver or kidney cancer.

The V gene is TRBV15, the J gene TRBJ1-2, with 7 bases that match TRBD1. The CDR3 totals 17 residues. Germline lookup yields CDR1 LNHNV and CDR2 YYDKDF (reference sequence). The trim removed 0 bases at V and 3 bases at J, leaving 10 bases unmatched. The CDR3 region is CATSRDFSQTGDYGYTF. The DNA of the CDR3 is TGTGCCACCAGCAGAGATTTTTCGCAAACAGGGGACTATGGCTACACCTTC.

The gene calls are TRBV5-4 and TRBJ2-7; 7 bases are shared with TRBD2. CDR3 length: 15 amino acids. CDR1 and CDR2 (germline): SGHNT, YYREEE (reference sequence). The ends lost 6 bases at V and 9 bases at J; junction bases unmatched: 18. The CDR3 region has the DNA TGTGCCAGCAACACACGATCTGGGACTACCTCCGCGCAGTACTTC. This codes for CASNTRSGTTSAQYF.

This chain connects TRBV5-6 to TRBJ1-1; no definite D call. CDR3 length: 12 residues. Germline V lookup: CDR1 SGHDT, CDR2 YYEEEE. V was cut by 2 bases and J by 7 bases, with 9 bases left in between. CDR3 nucleotides: TGTGCCAGCAGCTTCCGTCTGCGTGAAGCTTTCTTT. Translating it yields CASSFRLREAFF.

In its sample, this clone was seen once. The chain joins TRBV19 to TRBJ2-2; 9 nucleotides align to TRBD2. The germline CDR1 and CDR2 sequences are LNHDA and SQIVND (reference sequence). V lost 7 bases and J lost 4; bases outside the gene matches: 13. This CDR3 region has 17 residues. DNA for the CDR3: TGTGCCAGTATCGCGGCGGGAGGGCCGGAATTCACCGGGGAGCTGTTTTTT. Protein product: CASIAAGGPEFTGELFF.

This clone was seen once. CDR3: CASTAGISYEQYF. The CDR3 DNA reads TGTGCCAGCACCGCCGGGATCTCCTACGAGCAGTACTTC. The rearrangement joins TRBV6-5 to TRBJ2-7; maybe TRBD2 (5 bases). The CDR3 runs 13 residues. V lost 7 bases and J lost 0, with 10 bases in between. Germline CDR1 is MNHEY and CDR2 is SVGAGI.

The chain has TRBV11-2 and TRBJ2-4; no definite D call. This CDR3 comprises 13 residues. CDR1 and CDR2 (germline): SGHAT, FQNNGV. V was trimmed by 4 bases and J by 2 bases, leaving 6 bases between them. Here the CDR3 reads CASSSPTKNIQYF. DNA for the CDR3: TGTGCCAGCAGCTCACCCACCAAAAACATTCAGTACTTC.

The gene calls are TRBV5-1 and TRBJ1-1, with D possibly matching TRBD1 (6 bases). The V gene lost 1 base and the J gene lost 1 base, with 14 bases spanning the gap. The CDR3 totals 16 residues. From germline, CDR1 is SGHRS and CDR2 YFSETQ. CDR3 DNA: TGCGCCAGCAGCTTGCTGGGGGGCTCCGCGAACACTGAAGCTTTCTTT. Translation: CASSLLGGSANTEAFF.

The chain is built from TRBV27 and TRBJ1-2; D remains unclear. The CDR3 contains 14 residues. Trimming stripped 2 bases from V and 4 bases from J, with 11 bases between. The V gene's germline CDR1 is MNHEY and CDR2 SMNVEV (reference sequence). CDR3 loop: CASSLRGVVYGYTF. The CDR3 DNA reads as TGTGCCAGCAGTTTACGTGGGGTCGTCTATGGCTACACCTTC.

The V gene is TRBV2, the J gene TRBJ2-1; 9 nucleotides align to TRBD2. The J segment lost 5 bases and the V segment lost 7 bases, leaving 6 bases of the junction unmatched. The CDR3 is made up of 14 amino acids. Germline values: CDR1 SNHLY, CDR2 FYNNEI. The chain's CDR3 is CASKFGGGDNEQFF. The DNA for the CDR3 is TGTGCCAGCAAGTTTGGCGGGGGGGACAATGAGCAGTTCTTC.

This chain uses TRBV23-1 with TRBJ2-3; 7 nucleotides agree with TRBD1. TRBV23-1 is an ORF, and what it does is uncertain. The CDR3 has 15 residues. V lost 5 bases and J lost 2; bases outside the gene matches: 7. CDR3 coding DNA: TGCGCCAGCAGTAGGGACAGAGACCTCACAGATACGCAGTATTTT. Residues: CASSRDRDLTDTQYF.

This chain uses TRBV18 with TRBJ1-2, with D tentatively TRBD1 (6 bases). The germline V gene has CDR1 KGHSH and CDR2 LQKENI. V lost 3 bases, J lost 1 base, and 24 bases lay in between. CDR3 length equals 19 residues. The DNA of the CDR3 is TGTGCCAGCTCACCCCCGGGACGCCCAAAGGGGGGAAATAACTATGGCTACACCTTC. Protein: CASSPPGRPKGGNNYGYTF. The whole variable domain, remainder taken from reference TRBV18 and TRBJ1-2, is NAGVMQNPRHLVRRRGQEARLRCSPMKGHSHVYWYRQLPEEGLKFMVYLQKENIIDESGMPKERFSAEFPKEGPSILRIQQVVRGDSAAYFCASSPPGRPKGGNNYGYTFGSGTRLTVV.

The chain employs TRBV5-1 and TRBJ2-2; 12 bases align to TRBD2. The CDR3 sequence is 18 residues long. Losses at the gene ends were 0 bases for V and 5 bases for J; bases not matched to a gene: 8. The germline V gene has CDR1 SGHRS and CDR2 YFSETQ. The CDR3 protein is CASSLEASGRVTTGELFF. The CDR3, as DNA: TGCGCCAGCAGCTTGGAGGCTAGCGGGAGGGTTACTACCGGGGAGCTGTTTTTT.

CDR3 amino acids: CASSLATDTQYF. Here the CDR3 DNA reads TGCGCCAGCAGCTTGGCTACAGATACGCAGTATTTT. The chain uses TRBV5-1 and TRBJ2-3; D gene uncertain. Germline-derived CDR1 and CDR2 are SGHRS and YFSETQ. The CDR3 contains 12 residues. Trimming cost V 0 bases and J 3 bases, with 2 bases left between them.

The chain carries TRBV21-1 and TRBJ1-1; TRBD1, the D gene given by the table, was not confirmed from the DNA. TRBV21-1 is shown as a pseudogene. The CDR3 spans 20 residues. Here the CDR3 DNA reads TGTGCCAGCAGCGCCGGAAACGGAAATGGGACAGGGGTCCCTGGGGGGGGAGCTTTCTTT. Translating gives CASSAGNGNGTGVPGGGAFF.

The chain joins TRBV6-6 to TRBJ2-2; no clear D. CDR1 MNHNY and CDR2 SVGAGI come from the germline V gene (reference sequence). The length of the CDR3 is 16 residues. V was clipped by 2 bases and J by 6 bases, with 16 bases between them. The DNA of the CDR3 is TGTGCCAGCAGTTACGGAATAGTCGGTTCGGCCGGGGAGCTGTTTTTT. Translating it yields CASSYGIVGSAGELFF.

The chain carries TRBV27 and TRBJ1-2, with 10 positions matching TRBD1. The CDR3 sequence is 15 residues long. CDR1 and CDR2 (germline): MNHEY, SMNVEV (reference sequence). Trimming cost V 4 bases and J 3 bases; bases outside gene matches: 5. CDR3 protein: CASSSPGQGYYGYTF. The CDR3 coding sequence is TGTGCCAGCAGTTCGCCGGGACAGGGGTACTATGGCTACACCTTC.

The gene calls are TRBV5-6 and TRBJ1-3, with 7 bases fitting TRBD1. Germline trimming cut 4 bases from V and 4 bases from J; bases unmatched to any gene: 5. Germline-derived CDR1 and CDR2 are SGHDT and YYEEEE. This CDR3 has 14 residues. CDR3 loop: CASSLPGQGNTIYF. The CDR3, as DNA: TGTGCCAGCAGCCTCCCGGGACAGGGAAACACCATATATTTT.

The gene calls are TRBV5-4 and TRBJ2-2; 9 bases are shared with TRBD1. Germline V gives CDR1 SGHNT, CDR2 YYREEE (reference sequence). The V segment lost 4 bases and the J segment 4 bases; nucleotides outside the gene matches: 5. The CDR3 length is 15 residues. This CDR3 reads CASSARDRATGELFF. The DNA for the CDR3 is TGTGCCAGCAGCGCCCGGGACAGGGCCACCGGGGAGCTGTTTTTT. The full variable domain, with the rest looked up from reference TRBV5-4 and TRBJ2-2, is ETGVTQSPTHLIKTRGQQVTLRCSSQSGHNTVSWYQQALGQGPQFIFQYYREEENGRGNFPPRFSGLQFPNYSSELNVNALELDDSALYLCASSARDRATGELFFGEGSRLTVL.

This chain joins TRBV5-4 and TRBJ2-7; 10 positions match TRBD2. The CDR3 consists of 16 residues. Losses at the gene ends were 4 bases for V and 4 bases for J; bases not matched to a gene: 11. Per germline, CDR1 SGHNT and CDR2 YYREEE (reference sequence). The DNA of the CDR3 is TGTGCCAGCAGCCACGGCCCCGGGACTAGCGCTTACGAGCAGTACTTC. Amino acids: CASSHGPGTSAYEQYF.

The chain joins TRBV9 to TRBJ2-1; no reliable D call. CDR1 is SGDLS, CDR2 YYNGEE, per germline. Trimming shortened V by 4 bases and J by 8 bases, and 16 bases separated the two germline ends. The CDR3 runs 14 residues. Here the CDR3 DNA reads TGTGCCAGCAGCTTCCGGGCCCCTTTCGATGAGCAGTTCTTC. It codes for CASSFRAPFDEQFF.

The chain links TRBV11-3 to TRBJ1-1; D is undetermined. Deletions cut 0 bases from V and 2 bases from J, with 7 bases between. In germline, CDR1 is SGHNT, CDR2 YENEEA. The CDR3 covers 14 residues. The CDR3 reads CASSLDMGNTEAFF. CDR3 nucleotides: TGTGCCAGCAGCTTAGATATGGGTAACACTGAAGCTTTCTTT.

The rearrangement links TRBV19 to TRBJ1-1; D is ambiguous. Germline V CDR1 and CDR2: LNHDA, SQIVND (reference sequence). Trimming stripped 2 bases from V and 4 bases from J, with 14 bases between. CDR3 length: 15 residues. For the CDR3, the DNA is TGTGCCAGTAGTATAAAAGGTCGGGGTGGCACTGAAGCTTTCTTT. Amino acid sequence: CASSIKGRGGTEAFF. Using reference TRBV19 and TRBJ1-1 for the parts outside the CDR3, the full variable domain is DGGITQSPKYLFRKEGQNVTLSCEQNLNHDAMYWYRQDPGQGLRLIYYSQIVNDFQKGDIAEGYSVSREKKESFPLTVTSAQKNPTAFYLCASSIKGRGGTEAFFGQGTRLTVV.

This chain links TRBV7-2 with TRBJ2-7, with D unclear. Germline CDR1 reads SGHTA; CDR2 reads FQGNSA. This CDR3 contains 12 residues. V gave up 5 bases and J gave up 4 bases, with 9 bases separating them. CDR3 sequence reads: CASSIQAYEQYF. Here the CDR3 DNA reads TGTGCCAGCAGCATTCAGGCGTACGAGCAGTACTTC.

This clone was found a few times. The rearrangement uses TRBV7-2 and TRBJ1-1; 11 positions agree with TRBD1. The CDR3 covers 14 residues. Germline V gene sequence: CDR1 SGHTA, CDR2 FQGNSA. V gave up 5 bases and J gave up 6 bases; unmatched junction bases: 5. CDR3 DNA sequence: TGTGCCAGCAGCCTACGGGACAGGGGGTCTGAAGCTTTCTTT. Its translation is CASSLRDRGSEAFF.